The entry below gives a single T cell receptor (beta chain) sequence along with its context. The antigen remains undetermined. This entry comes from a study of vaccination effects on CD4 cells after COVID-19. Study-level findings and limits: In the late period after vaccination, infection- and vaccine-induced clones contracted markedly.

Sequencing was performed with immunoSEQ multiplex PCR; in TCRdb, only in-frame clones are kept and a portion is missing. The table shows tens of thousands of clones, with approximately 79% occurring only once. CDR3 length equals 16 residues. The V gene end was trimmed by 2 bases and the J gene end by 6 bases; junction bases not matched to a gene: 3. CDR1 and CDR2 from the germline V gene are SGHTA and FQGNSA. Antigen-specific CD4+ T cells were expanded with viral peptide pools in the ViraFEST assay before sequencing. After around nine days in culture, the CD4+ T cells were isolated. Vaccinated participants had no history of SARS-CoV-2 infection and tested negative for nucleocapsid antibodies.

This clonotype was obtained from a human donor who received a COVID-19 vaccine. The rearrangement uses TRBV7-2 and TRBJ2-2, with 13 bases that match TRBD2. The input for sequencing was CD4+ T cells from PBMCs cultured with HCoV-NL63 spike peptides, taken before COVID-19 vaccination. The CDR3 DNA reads TGTGCCAGCAGCTTAACCGGACTAGCGGGGGCCGGGGAGCTGTTTTTT. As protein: CASSLTGLAGAGELFF.